This T cell receptor (beta chain) was identified during a study of T cell responses to AZD1222 COVID-19 vaccine (dated by TCRdb to 2020 to 2022). For context, the study as a whole: TCR sequencing was performed for 233 trial participants, of whom about 200 were given two doses of AZD1222 and around 25 were given two doses of MenACWY control vaccine. Enrollment into the trials was organized by age into subgroups of 18-55, 56-69 and 70-plus years, and those subgroups contained about 150, 27 and 61 TCR-sequenced participants, respectively. Here is what the overall study found, with its caveats: Participants were mostly white British and included more females than males, and it was suggested by the authors that clonal diversity may have been underestimated. Because no day 14 peak-response samples were available, the repertoires could be characterized only after the peak T cell response. The 56-69-year group was small, and its depth increase did not reach significance, likely because of low power. The whole spike protein was spanned by vaccine-associated CD4 TCRs, and dominant responses were seen in regions 160-218 and 743-854. After two AZD1222 doses, spike-specific TCR breadth and depth were significantly higher than at day 0 and than in MenACWY recipients. Reportedly, almost half of the unique spike-specific TCRs recognized epitopes lying outside the regions that are mutated in the B.1.351 and B.1.1.7 variants. Conclusions about previously exposed vaccinees were limited because only a handful of AZD1222 recipients were SARS-CoV-2 seropositive at baseline.

Comment on this clone: It has no known antigen specificity. Base qualities are not at hand, and no much larger clone is one base apart.

The sample's time point label is to be understood as: about 28 days (+/-7) after the second vaccine dose. Because spike-specific TCR depth and breadth did not differ between the two schedules, AZD1222 recipients who got a second dose at roughly 4 weeks were pooled with those who got a second dose at roughly 12 weeks. Samples from vaccinated people were obtained from the UK trials COV001 and COV002, which included a single-blind randomized controlled phase 2/3 trial of AZD1222 (ChAdOx1 nCoV-19) in healthy adults. For TCRbeta chain sequencing, PBMC samples were collected from trial participants at day 0 and at day 28 after the second dose. From the cysteine up to the phenylalanine, the CDR3 has a length of 16 residues. The CDR3 DNA has 48 bases and is translated from base 1. Reading the germline V gene gives CDR1 MNHEY and CDR2 SVGEGT. Trimming leaves V shorter by 2 bases and J shorter by 1 base, with the junction holding 7 bases beyond the gene matches.

The CDR3 regions of human TCRbeta chains were analyzed by immunosequencing. As for how the authors treated the data: TCRs in the repertoires were matched against a reference library of SARS-CoV-2-specific TCRs that had been generated with the MIRA antigen-specificity platform. Breadth meant the fraction of unique TCRs that were SARS-CoV-2-associated, whereas depth meant the fraction of total T cells that were SARS-CoV-2-associated. Using the MIRA data, each spike-specific TCR was assigned both to the spike region to which the TCR was reactive and to a CD4 or CD8 class. Log10-transformed breadth and depth values were compared by one-way ANOVA with Sidak's multiple comparisons tests. TCRdb stores this immuneACCESS table with in-frame sequences only. Part of the clones is absent; in the studies checked, under half of the shortfall reflects unresolved V genes, and no reason is known for the rest. V, J and clone size are taken as reported in that table, and D and trimming were inferred from the DNA itself. The sample table holds about 170,000 clones, of which roughly 85% were seen once. Around 1% of the sample is held by the ten biggest clonotypes.

The starting material was peripheral blood, obtained 28 days after the second AZD1222 dose. The origin of this receptor is an adult who received the AZD1222 COVID-19 vaccine. The rearrangement joined TRBV6-2 or TRBV6-3 to TRBJ1-1, with 7 bases matching TRBD1. In nucleotide form, the sequence is TGTGCCAGCAGTTACGATGGTAGGACAGGGAACACTGAAGCTTTCTTT. It translates as CASSYDGRTGNTEAFF.